This is a list of T cell receptor beta chains from one sample in a study of T cell responses to AZD1222 COVID-19 vaccine. Assay: immunoSEQ multiplex PCR; the TCRdb copy retains only in-frame clones and omits some. This sample yields roughly 200,000 clones, of which about 90% are seen a single time; around 8% belongs to the top ten. Material: peripheral blood, obtained on day 0 of AZD1222 vaccination. All receptors come from an adult in good health. Both conserved end residues are part of each CDR3. D genes are given only for firm matches.

cdr3_aa	j_call	v_call	d_call
CASSDLTVLNYGYTF	TRBJ1-2	TRBV10-1	NA
CASSPGLSTDTQYF	TRBJ2-3	TRBV11-2	NA
CASSQDWAGGNEQFF	TRBJ2-1	TRBV4-1	TRBD1
CACHLALRTSETQYF	TRBJ2-5	TRBV30	NA
CASSPTGAKNEKLFF	TRBJ1-4	TRBV7-3	TRBD1
CAWGSSYEQYF	TRBJ2-7	TRBV30	NA
CASSEAPNRTVF	TRBJ2-3	TRBV2	NA
CASSYLNQETQYF	TRBJ2-5	TRBV6-5	NA
CASSYSVRQQNYGYTF	TRBJ1-2	TRBV6-6	NA
CASSLVDGNYGYTF	TRBJ1-2	TRBV5-1	NA
CASGLWAGNSPLHF	TRBJ1-6	TRBV12-5	NA
CASRLASICSYEQYF	TRBJ2-7	TRBV12-2	NA
CASSRGGQGADEQYF	TRBJ2-7	TRBV5-4	TRBD1
CASSDGRDRESGNTIYF	TRBJ1-3	TRBV9	TRBD1
CASGSSGNTIYF	TRBJ1-3	TRBV5-6	NA
CASTRQGSATNEKLFF	TRBJ1-4	TRBV2	TRBD1
CASSLTRAYEQYF	TRBJ2-7	TRBV11-2	NA
CAWKVGAANSPLHF	TRBJ1-6	TRBV30	NA
CASSKPGQGRTDTQYF	TRBJ2-3	TRBV5-4	TRBD1
CASSLSMGRTNYGYTF	TRBJ1-2	TRBV3-1/TRBV3-2	NA
CASSQESEAFF	TRBJ1-1	TRBV3-1/TRBV3-2	NA
CASSITKTGPYEQYF	TRBJ2-7	TRBV19	NA
CASSLDGTNSNQPQHF	TRBJ1-5	TRBV7-2	NA
CSSGVSTDTQYF	TRBJ2-3	TRBV29-1	NA
CASSLVENYGYTF	TRBJ1-2	TRBV5-6	NA
CASSPPQRENTEAFF	TRBJ1-1	TRBV18	NA
CATSDRSENQPQHF	TRBJ1-5	TRBV24-1	NA
CASSTDSQETQYF	TRBJ2-5	TRBV6-6	NA
CASSDLAGGVYEQYF	TRBJ2-7	TRBV6-1	TRBD2
CASSIAGSAGELFF	TRBJ2-2	TRBV9	NA
CASSLAEAVYEQYF	TRBJ2-7	TRBV5-6	NA
CASSHRDRATYEQYF	TRBJ2-7	TRBV4-1	TRBD1
CASSLESPGSGNTIYF	TRBJ1-3	TRBV5-1	NA
CASSTSRGLEQYF	TRBJ2-7	TRBV7-2	TRBD1
CATSRGQGGRKSTEAFF	TRBJ1-1	TRBV15	TRBD1
CASSYSREIYGYTF	TRBJ1-2	TRBV6-2/TRBV6-3	NA
CASSGTEGIGFGETQYF	TRBJ2-5	TRBV2	NA
CASNGGTTNTGELFF	TRBJ2-2	TRBV6-5	NA
CASSPGSGGGQDEQFF	TRBJ2-1	TRBV18	TRBD2
CASSLERTGELFF	TRBJ2-2	TRBV11-2	NA
CASSHTGGWTEAFF	TRBJ1-1	TRBV14	TRBD1
CASSPYGIGKGYEQYF	TRBJ2-7	TRBV13	NA
CASSLNGGANEQFF	TRBJ2-1	TRBV19	TRBD2
CAISDGPYEQYF	TRBJ2-7	TRBV10-3	NA
CASRQGGAVNQPQHF	TRBJ1-5	TRBV2	NA
CASSQGDTANYGYTF	TRBJ1-2	TRBV4-1	NA
CASSYSGTGIYNEQFF	TRBJ2-1	TRBV6-2/TRBV6-3	TRBD1
CASSVVVNTGELFF	TRBJ2-2	TRBV9	NA
CASSPPSGEETQYF	TRBJ2-5	TRBV28	NA
CASSYAGVGNTEAFF	TRBJ1-1	TRBV6-5	NA
CASPTRPSYYEQYF	TRBJ2-7	TRBV2	NA
CASSEMPTSTDTQYF	TRBJ2-3	TRBV2	NA
CASSGRGLNTEAFF	TRBJ1-1	TRBV11-1	NA
CASSWAHSIEQPQHF	TRBJ1-5	TRBV5-5	NA
CASSVAAGVQETQYF	TRBJ2-5	TRBV9	NA
CASRTSGVSLINEQFF	TRBJ2-1	TRBV19	TRBD2
CASSRGQGTEAFF	TRBJ1-1	TRBV6-5	TRBD1
CASSPGQEGSTGELFF	TRBJ2-2	TRBV6-4	TRBD1
CASSVTLTSNEQFF	TRBJ2-1	TRBV10-2	NA
CASSSGGSGNTIYF	TRBJ1-3	TRBV28	TRBD1